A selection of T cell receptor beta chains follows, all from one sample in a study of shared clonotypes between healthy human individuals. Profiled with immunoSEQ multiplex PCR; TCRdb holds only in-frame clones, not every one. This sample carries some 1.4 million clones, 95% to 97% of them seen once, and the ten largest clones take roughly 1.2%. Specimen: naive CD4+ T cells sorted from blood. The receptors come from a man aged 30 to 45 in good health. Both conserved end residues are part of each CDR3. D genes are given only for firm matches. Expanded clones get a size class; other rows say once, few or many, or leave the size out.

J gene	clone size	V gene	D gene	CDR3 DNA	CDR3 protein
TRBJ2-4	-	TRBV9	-	TGTGCCAGCAGCGGACATCAAGACAGTGCCAAAAACATTCAGTACTTC	CASSGHQDSAKNIQYF
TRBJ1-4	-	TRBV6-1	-	TGTGCCAGCAGTGCGGACCGGACGGCGACTAATGAAAAACTGTTTTTT	CASSADRTATNEKLFF
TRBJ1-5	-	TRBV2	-	TGTGCCAGCAGTGAACTGAACAGGAATCAGCCCCAGCATTTT	CASSELNRNQPQHF
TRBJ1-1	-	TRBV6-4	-	TGTGCCAGCAGTGCGGGAGAGAACACTGAAGCTTTCTTT	CASSAGENTEAFF
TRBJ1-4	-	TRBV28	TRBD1	TGTGCCAGCAGTTTGGGCTGGACAGGGATTGGTGAAAAACTGTTTTTT	CASSLGWTGIGEKLFF
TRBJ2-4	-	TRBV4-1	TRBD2	TGCGCCAGCAGCCAAGTTTTCACTAGCGGAAAAAACATTCAGTACTTC	CASSQVFTSGKNIQYF
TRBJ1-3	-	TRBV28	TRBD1	TGTGCCAGCAGGACGCCGGGACAGGGGGCTTTCGGCTCTGGAAACACCATATATTTT	CASRTPGQGAFGSGNTIYF
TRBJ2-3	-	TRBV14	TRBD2	TGTGCCAGCAGCCAAGGCCCCCCTGGCGGGAGTACCGATACGCAGTATTTT	CASSQGPPGGSTDTQYF
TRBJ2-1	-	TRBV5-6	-	TGTGCCAGCAGCTGGAGGGGAGACAGACTCATATATGAGCAGTTCTTC	CASSWRGDRLIYEQFF
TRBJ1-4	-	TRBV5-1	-	TGCGCCAGCAGCCCCCCGGTCGTACAGGGCGGCGAAAAACTGTTTTTT	CASSPPVVQGGEKLFF
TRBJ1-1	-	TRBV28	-	TGTGCCAGCAGTTTTGGGGGGCAGGACACTGAAGCTTTCTTT	CASSFGGQDTEAFF
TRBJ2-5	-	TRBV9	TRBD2	TGTGCCAGCAGCGTACGAGCGGGAGGCCACCAAGAGACCCAGTACTTC	CASSVRAGGHQETQYF
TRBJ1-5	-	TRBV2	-	TGTGCCAGCAGTGAAGAAAGTGGGGACCAGCCCCAGCATTTT	CASSEESGDQPQHF
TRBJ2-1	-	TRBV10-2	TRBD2	TGCGCCAGCAGTGAGTCTAGGGGAGGGCACTACAATGAGCAGTTCTTC	CASSESRGGHYNEQFF
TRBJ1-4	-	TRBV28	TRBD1	TGTGCCACCAAGACAGGGAAGGTGGGAAAACTGTTTTTT	CATKTGKVGKLFF
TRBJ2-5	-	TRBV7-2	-	TGTGCCAGCAGCGTTTCAGGTGGCCAAGAGACCCAGTACTTC	CASSVSGGQETQYF
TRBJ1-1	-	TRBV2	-	TGTGCCAGCAGCCCGGTAGTAACTGAAGCTTTCTTT	CASSPVVTEAFF
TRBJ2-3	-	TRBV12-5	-	TGTGCTAGTGGTCCTCGCATCCTTAGGACAGATACGCAGTATTTT	CASGPRILRTDTQYF
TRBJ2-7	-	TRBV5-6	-	TGTGCCAGCACCCGGGCCCAGTATGGGAGCGAGCAGTACTTC	CASTRAQYGSEQYF
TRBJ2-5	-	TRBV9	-	TGTGCCAGCAGCGCCGAAGGCGGGGCCCAAGAGACCCAGTACTTC	CASSAEGGAQETQYF
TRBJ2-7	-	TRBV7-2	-	TGTGCCAGCAGGGAGTATGTGGGGGGCTCCTACGAGCAGTACTTC	CASREYVGGSYEQYF
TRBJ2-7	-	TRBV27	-	TGTGCCAGCAGTTTATACCCCATGGATTCCTACGAGCAGTACTTC	CASSLYPMDSYEQYF
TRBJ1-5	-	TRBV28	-	TGTGCCAGCAGAGATGACGGGAATCAGCCCCAGCATTTT	CASRDDGNQPQHF
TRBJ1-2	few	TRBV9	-	TGTGCCAGCAGCGTAGAAGGTAACTATGGCTACACCTTC	CASSVEGNYGYTF